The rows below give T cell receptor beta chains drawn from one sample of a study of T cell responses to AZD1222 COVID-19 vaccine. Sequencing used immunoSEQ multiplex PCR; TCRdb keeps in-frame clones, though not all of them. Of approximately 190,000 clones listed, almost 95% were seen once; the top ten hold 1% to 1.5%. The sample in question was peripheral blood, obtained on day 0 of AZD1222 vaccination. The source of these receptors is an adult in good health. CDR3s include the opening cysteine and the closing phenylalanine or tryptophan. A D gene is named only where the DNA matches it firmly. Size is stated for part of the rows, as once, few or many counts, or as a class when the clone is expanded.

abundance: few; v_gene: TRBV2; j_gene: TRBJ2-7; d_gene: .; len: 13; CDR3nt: TGTGCCAGCAGCGGGCCTTTCGAGCGGGAGCAGTACTTC; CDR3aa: CASSGPFEREQYF
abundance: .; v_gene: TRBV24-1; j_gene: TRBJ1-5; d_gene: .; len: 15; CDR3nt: TGTGCCACCAGTGACTCCGGGACCCCCTATCAGCCCCAGCATTTT; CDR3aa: CATSDSGTPYQPQHF
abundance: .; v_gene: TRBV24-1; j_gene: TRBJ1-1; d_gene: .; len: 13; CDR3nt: TGTGCCACCAGTAGTCCCATGAACACTGAAGCTTTCTTT; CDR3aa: CATSSPMNTEAFF
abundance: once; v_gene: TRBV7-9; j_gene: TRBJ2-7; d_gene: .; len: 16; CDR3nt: TGTGCCAGCAGCGGTTTATCCGCCTATATCGCCTACGAGCAGTACTTC; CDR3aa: CASSGLSAYIAYEQYF
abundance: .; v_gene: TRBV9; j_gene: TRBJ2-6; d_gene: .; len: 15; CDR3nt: TGTGCCAGCAGCGTCAGGGAATCTGGGGCCAACGTCCTGACTTTC; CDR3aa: CASSVRESGANVLTF
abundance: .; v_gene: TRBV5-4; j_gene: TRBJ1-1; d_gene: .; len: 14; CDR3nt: TGTGCCAGCAGCTTGGCCGGGGGGAGCGCTGAAGCTTTCTTT; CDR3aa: CASSLAGGSAEAFF
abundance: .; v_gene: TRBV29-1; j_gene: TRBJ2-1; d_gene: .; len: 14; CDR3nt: TGCAGCGGGGGCCGGGACGGCTACTACAATGAGCAGTTCTTC; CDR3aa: CSGGRDGYYNEQFF
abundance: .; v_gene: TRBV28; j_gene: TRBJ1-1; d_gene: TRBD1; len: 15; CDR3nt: TGTGCCAGCAGTCCGACAGGGGCTGGGGGCACTGAAGCTTTCTTT; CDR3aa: CASSPTGAGGTEAFF
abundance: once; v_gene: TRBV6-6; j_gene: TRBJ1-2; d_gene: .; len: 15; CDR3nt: TGTGCCAGCACTGGGCCGAGACTATATAACTATGGCTACACCTTC; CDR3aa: CASTGPRLYNYGYTF
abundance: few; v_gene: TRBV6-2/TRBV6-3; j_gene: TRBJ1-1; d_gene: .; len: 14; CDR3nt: TGTGCCAGCAGTTACTCTGGCGGGAACACTGAAGCTTTCTTT; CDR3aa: CASSYSGGNTEAFF